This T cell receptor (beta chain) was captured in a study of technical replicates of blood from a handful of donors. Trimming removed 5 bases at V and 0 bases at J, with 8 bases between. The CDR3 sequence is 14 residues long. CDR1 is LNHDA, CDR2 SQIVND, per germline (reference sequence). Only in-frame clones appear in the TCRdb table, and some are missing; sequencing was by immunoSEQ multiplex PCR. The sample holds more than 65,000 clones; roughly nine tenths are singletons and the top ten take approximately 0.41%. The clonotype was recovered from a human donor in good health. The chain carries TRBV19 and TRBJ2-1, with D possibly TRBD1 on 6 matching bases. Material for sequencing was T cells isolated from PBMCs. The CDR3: CASSPDSSYNEQFF. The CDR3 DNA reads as TGTGCCAGTAGTCCGGACAGCTCCTACAATGAGCAGTTCTTC.